This T cell receptor beta chain was found in a study of CD8 T cells in Susac syndrome. The CDR3 has 17 amino acids. CDR1 and CDR2 from the germline V gene are MNHEY and SVGEGT. After removal of 0 bases from V and 4 bases from J, the junction contained 7 bases not matched to a gene. The authors reverse transcribed roughly 0.5 to 1 ug RNA with random hexamers. Multiplex PCR with immunoSEQ amplified the TCR beta CDR3 across 54 Vbeta and 13 Jbeta. Using its own MiXCR run on the immunoSEQ multiplex PCR reads, TCRdb lists one record per CDR3 protein. There are approximately 300,000 distinct CDR3 sequences in the sample; over 75% occur only once, and 0.18% lies in the top ten.

The source of this sequence is a human donor with multiple sclerosis. The chain links TRBV6-2 or TRBV6-3 to TRBJ2-3; 10 nucleotides agree with TRBD2. Sequencing was carried out using CD8+ T cells from PBMCs. This CDR3 is CASSYSSGLAAPDTQYF. The DNA of the CDR3 is TGTGCCAGCAGTTACTCCTCCGGACTAGCGGCCCCAGATACGCAGTATTTT.